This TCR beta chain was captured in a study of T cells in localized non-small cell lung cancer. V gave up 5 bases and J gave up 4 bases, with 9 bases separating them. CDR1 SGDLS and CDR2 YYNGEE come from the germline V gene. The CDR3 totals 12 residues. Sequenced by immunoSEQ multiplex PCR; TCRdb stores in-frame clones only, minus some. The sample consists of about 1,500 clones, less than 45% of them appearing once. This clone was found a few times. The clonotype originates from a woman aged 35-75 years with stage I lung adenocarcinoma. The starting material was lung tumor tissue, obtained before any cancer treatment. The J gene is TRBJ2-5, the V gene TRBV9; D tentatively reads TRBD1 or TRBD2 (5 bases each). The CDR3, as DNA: TGTGCCAGCAGTGTCGGGACAGAGACCCAGTACTTC. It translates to CASSVGTETQYF.